Described below is a single T cell receptor beta chain sequence and its context. No antigen is known for it. The data were obtained in a study of cytomegalovirus exposure and HLA in healthy donors. Regarding the study as a whole: Among immune exposure information, only CMV serostatus was available.

The PCR used 60 Vbeta and 13 Jbeta primers. Profiling relied on immunoSEQ multiplex PCR, and the TCRdb table lists in-frame clones only, not all of them. The data show fewer than 150,000 clones, 85% to 90% seen once. The CDR3 length is 14 residues. With 3 bases removed from V and 5 bases from J, the gap between germline ends came to 14 bases. CDR1 SGDLS and CDR2 YYNGEE come from the germline V gene. This receptor was identified in a woman aged 25-40 years in good health and CMV-seropositive. The chain joins TRBV9 to TRBJ1-1, with D maybe TRBD1 (5 bases). Sequences were obtained from PBMCs. The CDR3 reads CASSGSPGETEAFF. DNA for the CDR3: TGTGCCAGCAGCGGCTCCCCGGGGGAAACTGAAGCTTTCTTT.